Presented here are 27 T cell receptor beta chains from one specimen sequenced in a study of blood T cells in healthy people across ages. For the second PCR, which ran for 7 to 11 cycles, a sample-barcoded 5' primer and a J-beta primer mix were used. MiXCR, applied by TCRdb to the 5' RACE reads, yields one record per CDR3 protein. This table has hundreds of thousands of distinct CDR3 sequences, 40% to 50% appearing once. Sequenced material: blood. These TCRs come from a man aged 60-69 years in good health.

The V and J genes are TRBV7-2 and TRBJ2-3; D not resolved. Trimming left V 2 bases short and J 6 bases short, with 9 bases between. CDR1 and CDR2 from the germline V gene are SGHTA and FQGNSA. This CDR3 spans 13 amino acids. The CDR3 spells CASSLINLDTQYF. As DNA, the CDR3 is TGTGCCAGCAGCTTAATCAACCTTGATACGCAGTATTTT. The complete variable domain, with remaining parts taken from reference TRBV7-2 and TRBJ2-3, reads GAGVSQSPSNKVTEKGKDVELRCDPISGHTALYWYRQSLGQGLEFLIYFQGNSAPDKSGLPSDRFSAERTGGSVSTLTIQRTQQEDSAVYLCASSLINLDTQYFGPGTRLTVL.

This clonotype was seen only a few times. CDR3 sequence reads: CAIKGQSNTGELFF. DNA of the CDR3: TGTGCCATCAAAGGACAATCGAACACCGGGGAGCTGTTTTTT. The chain uses TRBV10-3 and TRBJ2-2; a weak D match, TRBD1 (5 bases). The CDR3 loop spans 14 amino acids. The V end was cut by 7 bases, the J end by 0 bases, with 9 bases between. Germline V gives CDR1 ENHRY, CDR2 SYGVKD.

The chain employs TRBV27 and TRBJ2-5; 7 nucleotides align to TRBD1. CDR1 MNHEY and CDR2 SMNVEV come from the germline V gene (reference sequence). The CDR3 runs to 14 residues. V gave up 3 bases and J gave up 4 bases; unmatched junction bases: 5. The CDR3 DNA reads TGTGCCAGCAGTTTCGACAGGGTGGGAGAGACCCAGTACTTC. Amino acids: CASSFDRVGETQYF.

This clonotype has only a few counts. The chain uses TRBV20-1 and TRBJ1-4; D may be TRBD1 (6 bases). The CDR3 has 13 amino acids. Per germline, CDR1 DFQATT and CDR2 SNEGSKA (reference sequence). The V end lost 5 bases, the J end lost 3 bases, and 10 bases lay between the germline ends. CDR3 in DNA: TGCAGTGCTCCAGGGGCTGCTAATGAAAAACTGTTTTTT. Amino acids: CSAPGAANEKLFF.

The sample holds many counts of this clonotype. The chain employs TRBV12-3 or TRBV12-4 and TRBJ1-2; D perhaps matches TRBD1 (6 bases). The CDR3 covers 12 residues. Trimming left V 6 bases short and J 7 bases short, with 12 bases between. The CDR3 region is CASRSQGSGYTF. CDR3 bases: TGTGCCAGCAGATCCCAGGGGTCTGGCTACACCTTC.

This clonotype was recorded a few times. This chain links TRBV18 with TRBJ2-3; D remains unclear. This CDR3 comprises 12 residues. V shed 5 bases and J shed 4 bases, with 7 bases lying between them. Germline V CDR1 and CDR2: KGHSH, LQKENI. CDR3 in amino acids: CASSERPDTQYF. The CDR3 DNA reads TGTGCCAGCTCAGAGAGACCAGATACGCAGTATTTT.

This clonotype was seen more than once but under ten times. The chain has TRBV6-2 or TRBV6-3 and TRBJ1-5; D is unresolved. With 1 base removed from V and 7 bases from J, the gap between germline ends came to 5 bases. Germline assignment: CDR1 MNHEY and CDR2 SVGEGT. The CDR3 has 12 amino acids. The CDR3 spells CASSYFPQPQHF. In DNA, the CDR3 is TGTGCCAGCAGTTACTTCCCCCAGCCCCAGCATTTT.

This clonotype has more than one count but fewer than ten. The J gene is TRBJ2-5, the V gene TRBV5-6; TRBD1 matches at 10 bases. Germline V gene sequence: CDR1 SGHDT, CDR2 YYEEEE. J was trimmed by 2 bases and V by 3 bases; bases with no gene match: 7. The CDR3 has 16 residues. In DNA form, the CDR3 reads TGTGCCAGCAGCTCAGGGGACAGGGGAAGGCAAGAGACCCAGTACTTC. It yields the protein CASSSGDRGRQETQYF. Combining the CDR3 with reference TRBV5-6 and TRBJ2-5 gives the whole variable domain DAGVTQSPTHLIKTRGQQVTLRCSPKSGHDTVSWYQQALGQGPQFIFQYYEEEERQRGNFPDRFSGHQFPNYSSELNVNALLLGDSALYLCASSSGDRGRQETQYFGPGTRLLVL.

The CDR3 protein is CSVDRTGGTYGYTF. The CDR3 bases are TGCAGCGTTGATCGGACAGGGGGAACCTATGGCTACACCTTC. The chain recombines TRBV29-1 with TRBJ1-2, with 10 bases fitting TRBD1. CDR1 and CDR2 from the germline V gene are SQVTM and ANQGSEA. With V trimmed by 3 bases and J by 4 bases, 5 bases remained unmatched. There are 14 residues in the CDR3.

The chain joins TRBV12-3 or TRBV12-4 to TRBJ2-2; D gene uncertain. The V end lost 6 bases, the J end lost 2 bases, and 10 bases lay between the germline ends. The CDR3 length is 14 residues. This chain's CDR3 is CASSPPSNTGELFF. The CDR3 coding sequence is TGTGCCAGCAGCCCCCCCAGCAACACCGGGGAGCTGTTTTTT.

V gene TRBV5-1 combines with J gene TRBJ1-2; D is unresolved. Trimming cost V 3 bases and J 9 bases, with 15 bases left between them. The CDR3 spans 13 residues. Germline V lookup: CDR1 SGHRS, CDR2 YFSETQ. The CDR3 reads CASSSYLSESYTF. CDR3 coding DNA: TGCGCCAGCAGCTCGTACCTCTCGGAAAGCTACACCTTC. Supplemented by reference TRBV5-1 and TRBJ1-2, the full variable domain reads KAGVTQTPRYLIKTRGQQVTLSCSPISGHRSVSWYQQTPGQGLQFLFEYFSETQRNKGNFPGRFSGRQFSNSRSEMNVSTLELGDSALYLCASSSYLSESYTFGSGTRLTVV.

CDR3 DNA sequence: TGTGCCAGCAGTACGCCAGGGCCCTTCGTTGTCGAGCAGTACTTC. This gives the protein CASSTPGPFVVEQYF. The rearrangement joins TRBV6-2 or TRBV6-3 to TRBJ2-4; D is possibly TRBD1 (5 bases). The J call is in doubt because the DNA end fits TRBJ2-7 better. The CDR3 totals 15 residues. Per germline, CDR1 MNHEY and CDR2 SVGEGT.

This clonotype was seen many times. The chain employs TRBV7-2 and TRBJ2-3; D is perhaps TRBD2 (7 bases). Trimming stripped 2 bases from V and 1 base from J, with 13 bases between. This CDR3 region has 16 residues. Germline V CDR1 and CDR2: SGHTA, FQGNSA. The CDR3 is CASSLLGGGGTDTQYF. The CDR3 nucleotides read TGTGCCAGCAGCTTATTGGGAGGGGGTGGCACAGATACGCAGTATTTT.

This clonotype was counted only a few times. This rearrangement joins TRBV4-3 to TRBJ2-5; D unclear. The CDR3 length is 14 residues. V was clipped by 0 bases and J by 9 bases, with 14 bases between them. Germline values: CDR1 LGHNA, CDR2 YSLEER. The CDR3 is CASSQEERGGAQYF. In DNA form, the CDR3 reads TGCGCCAGCAGCCAAGAAGAGAGAGGTGGGGCCCAGTACTTC.

This clonotype showed up just a few times. The rearrangement links TRBV7-2 to TRBJ1-2, with D possibly matching TRBD1 (6 bases). The V end lost 8 bases, the J end lost 7 bases, and 20 bases lay between the germline ends. Germline V gives CDR1 SGHTA, CDR2 FQGNSA. This CDR3 comprises 14 residues. In DNA, the CDR3 is TGTGCCAGCGCCCTGAAAGGGGGAGGTGGTGGCTACACCTTC. The encoded protein is CASALKGGGGGYTF.

This clonotype was counted a few times. The rearrangement joins TRBV25-1 to TRBJ2-7; TRBD1 might be the D (5 bases). This CDR3 has 14 amino acids. Trimming took 2 bases from V and 3 from J, leaving 11 bases between them. CDR1 MGHDK and CDR2 SYGVNS come from the germline V gene. The CDR3 nucleotides are TGTGCCAGCAGTGAAGGCAGGGCCCACTACGAGCAGTACTTC. This gives the protein CASSEGRAHYEQYF.

Only a few counts were recorded for this clonotype. V is TRBV6-5 and J is TRBJ2-1; no clear D gene. Looked up from germline, CDR1 is MNHEY and CDR2 is SVGAGI. The CDR3 spans 13 residues. The V and J ends lost 5 bases and 8 bases respectively, with 13 bases between them. In DNA, the CDR3 is TGTGCCAGCAGTACAGACGGACCCGATGAGCAGTTCTTC. Protein: CASSTDGPDEQFF.

This clonotype was seen a few times. The genes are TRBV7-2 and TRBJ1-2; TRBD1 agrees at 9 bases. The CDR3 covers 16 residues. Germline V gene sequence: CDR1 SGHTA, CDR2 FQGNSA. J gave up 6 bases and V 2 bases, and 10 bases lay outside the gene matches. The CDR3 region is CASSLFRDRAQNGYTF. CDR3 coding DNA: TGTGCCAGCAGCTTATTCCGGGACAGGGCCCAGAATGGCTACACCTTC. The full variable domain, its missing parts supplied by reference TRBV7-2 and TRBJ1-2, is GAGVSQSPSNKVTEKGKDVELRCDPISGHTALYWYRQSLGQGLEFLIYFQGNSAPDKSGLPSDRFSAERTGGSVSTLTIQRTQQEDSAVYLCASSLFRDRAQNGYTFGSGTRLTVV.

In this sample, this clonotype turned up a few times. V and J are TRBV28 and TRBJ2-5, with D uncertain. Trimming removed 2 bases at V and 5 bases at J, with 6 bases between. This CDR3 spans 12 amino acids. The germline CDR1 and CDR2 sequences are MDHEN and SYDVKM. CDR3 sequence (DNA): TGTGCCAGCAGTTTAAGTTGGGAGACCCAGTACTTC. Its protein product is CASSLSWETQYF. Full variable domain (missing parts from reference TRBV28 and TRBJ2-5): DVKVTQSSRYLVKRTGEKVFLECVQDMDHENMFWYRQDPGLGLRLIYFSYDVKMKEKGDIPEGYSVSREKKERFSLILESASTNQTSMYLCASSLSWETQYFGPGTRLLVL.

This clonotype has only one observation. The gene calls are TRBV6-5 and TRBJ1-5, with D unclear. The CDR3 consists of 13 residues. Germline V lookup: CDR1 MNHEY, CDR2 SVGAGI. V was cut by 7 bases and J by 0 bases, with 7 bases left in between. This CDR3 is CASKRDSNQPQHF. The CDR3 nucleotides read TGTGCCAGCAAAAGGGATAGCAATCAGCCCCAGCATTTT.

With respect to this clonotype: A junction end diverges from the germline sequence, so it may reflect a read error. This chain links TRBV7-9 with TRBJ1-6, with D perhaps TRBD1 (5 bases). The CDR3 length is 17 residues. CDR1 is SEHNR, CDR2 FQNEAQ, per germline (reference sequence). CDR3 in amino acids: CASSTLTGTAYNSPPHF. The CDR3 DNA reads TGTGCCAGCAGCACCCTGACCGGGACGGCTTATAATTCACCCCCCCACTTT.

The V and J genes are TRBV12-3 or TRBV12-4 and TRBJ2-7, with no clear D. V was shortened by 6 bases and J by 0 bases, with 9 bases between the two germline ends. The CDR3 spans 13 residues. CDR3: CASSRRLSYEQYF. CDR3 nucleotides: TGTGCCAGCAGCCGACGCCTCTCCTACGAGCAGTACTTC.

This sequence joins TRBV20-1 and TRBJ2-1; 10 bases are a match to TRBD1. The germline gives CDR1 DFQATT, CDR2 SNEGSKA (reference sequence). The J segment lost 4 bases and the V segment lost 3 bases, leaving 3 bases of the junction unmatched. CDR3 size: 14 residues. The CDR3 reads CSASRDRGYNEQFF. DNA for the CDR3: TGCAGTGCTAGTCGGGACAGGGGTTACAATGAGCAGTTCTTC.

The chain employs TRBV2 and TRBJ1-5; D may be TRBD1 (5 bases). V dropped 6 bases and J dropped 5 bases, with 17 bases sitting between them. The CDR3 runs to 15 residues. Germline V CDR1 and CDR2: SNHLY, FYNNEI. Here the CDR3 reads CASRETEGRYQPQHF. CDR3 coding DNA: TGTGCCAGCAGAGAGACAGAGGGCAGATATCAGCCCCAGCATTTT.

This clonotype came up a few times. The chain joins TRBV3-1 to TRBJ1-2; D perhaps matches TRBD1 (5 bases). The CDR3 contains 14 residues. Germline values: CDR1 LGHDT, CDR2 YNNKEL (reference sequence). With 6 bases removed from V and 6 bases from J, the gap between germline ends came to 17 bases. Here the CDR3 DNA reads TGTGCCAGCAGGGGACCTCTAACCGGAGATGGCTACACCTTC. It codes for CASRGPLTGDGYTF.

This clonotype was observed a handful of times. The chain uses TRBV4-1 and TRBJ2-1; TRBD2 agrees at 9 bases. The V and J ends lost 2 bases and 4 bases, in that order; junction bases with no gene match: 9. The CDR3 contains 17 residues. The germline gives CDR1 MGHRA, CDR2 YSYEKL. CDR3 sequence reads: CASSQTAAGGGYNEQFF. The CDR3, as DNA: TGCGCCAGCAGCCAAACCGCAGCGGGGGGCGGGTACAATGAGCAGTTCTTC.

The chain combines TRBV5-1 with TRBJ2-7; weak D call: TRBD2 (6 bases). The CDR3 has 14 residues. The germline V and J ends were trimmed by 0 bases and 3 bases, with 10 bases remaining between them. Germline V gene data show CDR1 as SGHRS and CDR2 as YFSETQ. CDR3 protein: CASSLAGVIYEQYF. The CDR3, as DNA: TGCGCCAGCAGCTTGGCGGGGGTAATCTACGAGCAGTACTTC. Combining the CDR3 with reference TRBV5-1 and TRBJ2-7 gives the whole variable domain KAGVTQTPRYLIKTRGQQVTLSCSPISGHRSVSWYQQTPGQGLQFLFEYFSETQRNKGNFPGRFSGRQFSNSRSEMNVSTLELGDSALYLCASSLAGVIYEQYFGPGTRLTVT.